This TCR beta chain was identified during a study of regulatory T cells in long-lasting Graves disease. General study findings and limits: It was in persistent disease that TRBV28, TRBJ1-2 and TRBJ2-5 were favored.

As to this clonotype: Its antigen is unknown.

TCR beta libraries were built with iRepertoire HTBI primers and Arm-PCR of CDR3 regions. Via MiXCR, TCRdb re-called the multiplex PCR reads, giving one row per CDR3 protein. This table has a few hundred thousand distinct CDR3 sequences, around 11% appearing once. Noted time point: newly diagnosed GD, antithyroid drugs for less than 3 months. Extracted RNA from PBMCs served as the source of the TCR library. The authors diagnosed Graves' disease using American Thyroid Association guidelines. V was clipped by 6 bases and J by 3 bases, with 35 bases between them. The germline V gene encodes CDR1 LNHDA and CDR2 SQIVND (reference sequence). CDR3 length: 21 amino acids. The same sample was also used in a study of T cells in Graves' hyperthyroidism and ophthalmopathy. That investigation notes: Among the patients, aged 18 to 65, hyperthyroidism was newly diagnosed and had lasted under 2 months. Diagnosing involved the use of clinical symptoms, serum thyroxine and TRAb, thyroid ultrasound and orbital computed tomography.

The specimen comprised peripheral blood mononuclear cells (PBMCs), sampled at new diagnosis, from a patient treated with antithyroid drugs. The chain uses TRBV19 and TRBJ1-2, with D hard to call. This clonotype was obtained from a woman under 30 with Graves disease. The CDR3 DNA reads TGTGCCAGTAGAGGAGACTTAGTGGTAGGGCTGCGCGGTCCCGACGACTATGGCTACACCTTC. This translates into CASRGDLVVGLRGPDDYGYTF.